This entry concerns a single T cell receptor (beta chain). Its antigen is unknown. Germline V gene data show CDR1 as SGHNT and CDR2 as YYREEE (reference sequence). This CDR3 is built from 14 residues. The J segment lost 8 bases and the V segment lost 2 bases, leaving 9 bases of the junction unmatched. This specimen comes from a study of cytomegalovirus exposure and HLA in healthy donors. Study as a whole: T cells numbering 150 million to 200 million yielded some 110 million unique TCR beta sequences in an earlier analysis. Whole-study results and caveats: Trimming of TCR beta V- and J-genes showed a link, identified in a later analysis, to a missense DCLRE1C variant. Sequencing likely generated an artifact that appeared as a cluster of highly shared sequence variants.

The PCR contained 60 Vbeta and 13 Jbeta primers. Using immunoSEQ multiplex PCR, the repertoire was profiled, and TCRdb retains in-frame clones only, with some absent. In the table there are some 170,000 clones, about 72% of which are singletons. This receptor was taken from a human donor in good health. Sequencing used PBMCs. This rearrangement joins TRBV5-4 to TRBJ1-2, with 7 bases fitting TRBD1. DNA of the CDR3: TGTGCCAGCAGCTTTCCAGACAGGGTCCAGGGCTACACCTTC. It specifies CASSFPDRVQGYTF.